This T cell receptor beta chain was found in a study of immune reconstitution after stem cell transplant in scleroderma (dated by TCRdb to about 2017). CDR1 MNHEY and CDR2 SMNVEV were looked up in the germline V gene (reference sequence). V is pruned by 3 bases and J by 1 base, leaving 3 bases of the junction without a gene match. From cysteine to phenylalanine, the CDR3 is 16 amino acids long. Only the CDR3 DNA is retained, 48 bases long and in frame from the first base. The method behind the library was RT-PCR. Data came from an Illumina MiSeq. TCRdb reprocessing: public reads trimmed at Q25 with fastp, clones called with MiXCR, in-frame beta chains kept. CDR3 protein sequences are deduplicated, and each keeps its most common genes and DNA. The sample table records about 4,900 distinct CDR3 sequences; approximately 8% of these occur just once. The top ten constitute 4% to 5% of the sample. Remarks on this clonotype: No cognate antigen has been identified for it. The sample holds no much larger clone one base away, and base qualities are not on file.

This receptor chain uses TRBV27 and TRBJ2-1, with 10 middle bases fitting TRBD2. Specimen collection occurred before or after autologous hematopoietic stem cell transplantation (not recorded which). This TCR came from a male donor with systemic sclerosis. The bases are TGTGCCAGCAGTTTTATAGCGGGGGGTTCCTACAATGAGCAGTTCTTC. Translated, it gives CASSFIAGGSYNEQFF.